The 19 T cell receptor beta chains given below trace back to one sample, sequenced in a study of T cells in Graves' hyperthyroidism and ophthalmopathy. From RNA transcripts, TCR beta CDR3 regions were amplified. HTBI primers drove first-round RT-PCR of the TCR CDR3. TCRdb processed the multiplex PCR reads anew with MiXCR; each CDR3 protein has one entry. Here the sample spans 550,000 to 800,000 distinct CDR3 sequences, about 16% being singletons. The sequenced sample was blood. Source of these receptors: a young man with Graves' hyperthyroidism.

The chain links TRBV24-1 to TRBJ2-1, with 9 bases identical to TRBD2. V shed 0 bases and J 8 bases; nucleotides not matched to a gene: 10. Germline values: CDR1 KGHDR, CDR2 SFDVKD. This CDR3 spans 17 amino acids. The CDR3 nucleotides read TGTGCCACCAGTGATTTGCCCACCGCGGGAGGGAAGGATGAGCAGTTCTTC. This sequence encodes CATSDLPTAGGKDEQFF.

The chain is built from TRBV28 and TRBJ1-5; TRBD1 might be the D (6 bases). V lost 7 bases and J 0 bases, leaving 13 bases between the germline ends. From germline, CDR1 is MDHEN and CDR2 SYDVKM. The CDR3 has 15 residues. CDR3 sequence (DNA): TGTGCCAGCACCCTAGGGGGTAATAGCAATCAGCCCCAGCATTTT. This translates into CASTLGGNSNQPQHF.

About this clonotype itself: The junction and the germline gene differ at one end; a read error may be behind it. The rearrangement joins TRBV25-1 to TRBJ2-1, with D possibly called TRBD1 or TRBD2 (5 bases each). The germline gives CDR1 MGHDK, CDR2 SYGVNS. This CDR3 is 15 amino acids long. The chain's CDR3 is CASSDLGDRYSEQFF. In nucleotides, the CDR3 is TGTGCCAGCAGTGATCTGGGGGATAGATACAGTGAGCAGTTCTTC.

CDR3: CASSPTGVGYGYTF. As DNA, the CDR3 is TGTGCCAGCAGTCCGACAGGGGTCGGCTATGGCTACACCTTC. This sequence joins TRBV14 and TRBJ1-2; 8 bases line up with TRBD1. V lost 6 bases, J lost 4 bases, and 7 bases stayed unmatched. Germline V CDR1 and CDR2: SGHDN, FVKESK. CDR3 size: 14 residues.

J is TRBJ1-5 and V is TRBV20-1, with D unclear. The V end was cut by 0 bases, the J end by 2 bases, with 5 bases between. CDR1 and CDR2 (germline): DFQATT, SNEGSKA (reference sequence). This CDR3 has 13 residues. The CDR3: CSARDQGNQPQHF. Written as DNA, the CDR3 is TGCAGTGCTAGAGATCAAGGCAATCAGCCCCAGCATTTT.

This clonotype came up many times. The V and J genes are TRBV27 and TRBJ2-3; D unresolved. This CDR3 comprises 13 residues. V lost 4 bases, J lost 2 bases, and 7 bases lay in between. Germline loops: CDR1 MNHEY, CDR2 SMNVEV (reference sequence). CDR3 region: CASSWRITDTQYF. In DNA, the CDR3 is TGTGCCAGCAGTTGGCGGATCACAGATACGCAGTATTTT.

This clonotype turned up a few times. The chain uses TRBV7-8 and TRBJ2-5; 11 nucleotides align to TRBD2. The germline V gene has CDR1 SGHVS and CDR2 FQNEAQ. Losses at the gene ends were 5 bases for V and 5 bases for J; bases not matched to a gene: 16. The CDR3 extends over 18 amino acids. The CDR3 sequence is CASSRSPTSGIGRETQYF. The DNA of the CDR3 is TGTGCCAGCAGCCGAAGCCCGACTAGCGGGATTGGAAGGGAGACCCAGTACTTC.

The V call is TRBV5-4, the J call TRBJ1-4, with 8 bases identical to TRBD1. CDR3 length: 15 residues. The trim removed 3 bases at V and 7 bases at J, leaving 8 bases unmatched. Per germline, CDR1 SGHNT and CDR2 YYREEE (reference sequence). This CDR3 is CASSSADRGSEKLFF. DNA of the CDR3: TGTGCCAGCAGCTCCGCTGACAGGGGATCTGAAAAACTGTTTTTT.

Worth noting for this clonotype: Compared with germline, one end of the junction differs, possibly owing to a read error. The chain has TRBV30 and TRBJ2-7; 8 nucleotides agree with TRBD2. This CDR3 is 14 amino acids long. Germline loops: CDR1 GTSNPN, CDR2 SVGIG (reference sequence). This chain's CDR3 is CAWRGLGLSYKQYF. The CDR3 DNA follows: TGTGCCTGGAGGGGACTAGGACTGTCCTACAAGCAGTACTTC.

This clonotype was detected only a few times. The CDR3 DNA reads TGTGCCTGGAGTGTATCCACGAACACCGGGGAGCTGTTTTTT. Translated, it gives CAWSVSTNTGELFF. This chain connects TRBV30 to TRBJ2-2; no clear D gene. Germline CDR1 and CDR2: GTSNPN and SVGIG (reference sequence). CDR3 length: 14 amino acids. V was pared by 0 bases and J by 0 bases, with 5 bases between.

This clonotype occurred a few times. This sequence joins TRBV5-1 and TRBJ2-3; D is uncertain. Trimming stripped 5 bases from V and 6 bases from J, with 10 bases between. This CDR3 region has 12 residues. In germline, CDR1 is SGHRS, CDR2 YFSETQ. The CDR3 reads CASSLDVDTQYF. The CDR3 DNA is TGCGCCAGCAGTCTGGACGTTGATACGCAGTATTTT.

This clonotype was seen at least ten times. The chain's CDR3 is CASSYTTGNEQFF. For the CDR3, the DNA is TGTGCCAGCAGTTATACGACCGGGAATGAGCAGTTCTTC. The chain has TRBV6-2 or TRBV6-3 and TRBJ2-1; D uncertain. V lost 3 bases and J 7 bases, leaving 10 bases between the germline ends. This CDR3 contains 13 residues. Germline assignment: CDR1 MNHEY and CDR2 SVGEGT.

This clonotype was detected only a few times. The rearrangement links TRBV7-2 to TRBJ2-7; 11 bases match TRBD2. V lost 3 bases and J lost 2; bases outside the gene matches: 3. The CDR3 spans 15 residues. CDR1 and CDR2 (germline): SGHTA, FQGNSA. CDR3 DNA sequence: TGTGCCAGCAGCTTCGGGACTAGCGGCGCCTACGAGCAGTACTTC. It codes for CASSFGTSGAYEQYF.

This clonotype was picked up many times. J is TRBJ2-5 and V is TRBV9, with TRBD2 as a possible D gene (6 bases). CDR1 is SGDLS, CDR2 YYNGEE, per germline. The ends were cut back, 0 bases at V and 7 bases at J, with 16 bases in the middle. CDR3 size: 15 residues. As DNA, the CDR3 is TGTGCCAGCAGCGTAGCGGCGGAGGGCGGTTCGACCCAGTACTTC. It codes for CASSVAAEGGSTQYF.

The chain employs TRBV7-9 and TRBJ1-5; D perhaps matches TRBD1 (5 bases). CDR1 is SEHNR and CDR2 is FQNEAQ in the germline V gene (reference sequence). This CDR3 comprises 16 residues. Trimming removed 4 bases at V and 0 bases at J, with 13 bases between. The CDR3 sequence is CASSSSGTYSNQPQHF. The CDR3 nucleotides are TGTGCCAGCAGCTCCTCCGGGACCTATAGCAATCAGCCCCAGCATTTT.

J is TRBJ1-2 and V is TRBV28; D gene uncertain. This CDR3 is 11 amino acids long. V lost 5 bases and J 6 bases, leaving 7 bases between the germline ends. Germline CDR1 and CDR2: MDHEN and SYDVKM. The CDR3 region has the DNA TGTGCCAGCAGTACCTCCCATGGCTACACCTTC. Encoded protein: CASSTSHGYTF.

This clonotype was detected only a few times. V is TRBV6-1 and J is TRBJ2-1; D possibly corresponds to TRBD1 (6 bases). CDR3 length: 14 amino acids. CDR1 and CDR2 from the germline V gene are MNHNS and SASEGT. V lost 8 bases, J lost 9 bases, and 20 bases lay in between. CDR3 residues: CASGIGQLPGEQFF. The CDR3 DNA follows: TGTGCCAGCGGAATAGGACAGTTGCCCGGTGAGCAGTTCTTC.

As regards this clonotype: A much larger clone lies a single base off, so this may be a read error. The DNA for the CDR3 is TGTGCCAGCAGTTCCTCTAGCGGGAACGATGAGCAGTTCTTC. Its protein product is CASSSSSGNDEQFF. The J gene is TRBJ2-1, the V gene TRBV27; 9 bases agree with TRBD2. J gave up 8 bases and V 4 bases, and 6 bases lay outside the gene matches. This CDR3 is 14 amino acids long. The V gene's germline CDR1 is MNHEY and CDR2 SMNVEV (reference sequence).

This clonotype was detected a few times. This chain connects TRBV11-2 to TRBJ2-5; the D is unclear. Looked up from germline, CDR1 is SGHAT and CDR2 is FQNNGV. The CDR3 totals 14 residues. The germline V and J ends were trimmed by 0 bases and 1 base, with 6 bases remaining between them. The CDR3 nucleotides read TGTGCCAGCAGCTTAGAAGGAAGCCAAGAGACCCAGTACTTC. This codes for CASSLEGSQETQYF.